This T cell receptor beta chain is drawn from a study of blood T cell repertoires in COVID-19. As for the study in general: T cells, B-cell-depleted T cells, or PBMCs supplied cDNA or gDNA.

This clone was observed a single time. Measured with immunoSEQ multiplex PCR; TCRdb has only the in-frame clones, and not every one. Of about 130,000 clones listed, approximately 80% are singletons. Sequenced sample: peripheral blood. This receptor was taken from a woman aged 60-75 years with acute or convalescent COVID-19.

DNA for the CDR3: TGTGCCAGCTCACCAGATCGGACAGGGGCTTGGGATACGCAGTATTTT. Translating gives CASSPDRTGAWDTQYF. This sequence joins TRBV18 and TRBJ2-3; TRBD1 matches at 9 bases. The germline gives CDR1 KGHSH, CDR2 LQKENI. The CDR3 is 16 residues long. V shed 2 bases, J shed 6 bases, and the junction held 9 bases outside the gene matches.